This TCR beta chain was captured in a study of control samples from healthy donors and cancer patients. Repertoires were generated with immunoSEQ multiplex PCR, while TCRdb's copy carries only in-frame clones and drops some. In the table there are around 190,000 clones, more than 80% of which are singletons. Trimming removed 0 bases at V and 10 bases at J, with 9 bases between. The CDR3 length is 13 residues. Per the germline V gene, CDR1 is MNHEY and CDR2 is SVGAGI. The clonotype was recovered from a man between 25 and 39 years old in good health. The chain carries TRBV6-5 and TRBJ1-4; unclear D gene. The specimen was blood. This chain's CDR3 is CASSYSSRRKLFF. CDR3 sequence (DNA): TGTGCCAGCAGTTACTCGTCTCGGCGAAAACTGTTTTTT.